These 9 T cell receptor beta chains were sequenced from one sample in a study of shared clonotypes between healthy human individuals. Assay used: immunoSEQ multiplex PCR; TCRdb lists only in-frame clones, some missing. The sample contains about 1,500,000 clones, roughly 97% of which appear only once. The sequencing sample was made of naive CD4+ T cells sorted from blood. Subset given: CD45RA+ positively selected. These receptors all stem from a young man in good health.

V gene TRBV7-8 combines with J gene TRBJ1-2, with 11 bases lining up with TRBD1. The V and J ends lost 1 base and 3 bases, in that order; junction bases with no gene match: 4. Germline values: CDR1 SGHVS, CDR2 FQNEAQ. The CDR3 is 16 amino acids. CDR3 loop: CASSLVDRGQYYGYTF. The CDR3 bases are TGTGCCAGCAGCTTAGTGGACAGGGGGCAGTACTATGGCTACACCTTC.

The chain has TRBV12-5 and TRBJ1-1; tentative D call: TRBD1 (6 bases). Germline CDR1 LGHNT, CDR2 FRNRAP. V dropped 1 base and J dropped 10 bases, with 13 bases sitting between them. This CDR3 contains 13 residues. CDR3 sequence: CASGLAGGGRAFF. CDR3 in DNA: TGTGCTAGTGGTTTGGCAGGAGGGGGTCGAGCTTTCTTT. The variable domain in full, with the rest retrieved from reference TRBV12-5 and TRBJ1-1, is DARVTQTPRHKVTEMGQEVTMRCQPILGHNTVFWYRQTMMQGLELLAYFRNRAPLDDSGMPKDRFSAEMPDATLATLKIQPSEPRDSAVYFCASGLAGGGRAFFGQGTRLTVV.

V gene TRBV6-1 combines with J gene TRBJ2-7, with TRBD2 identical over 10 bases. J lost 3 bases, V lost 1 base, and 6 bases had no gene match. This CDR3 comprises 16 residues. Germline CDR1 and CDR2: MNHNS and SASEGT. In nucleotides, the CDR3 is TGTGCCAGCAGTGAAGTGGCTAGCGGGAGTGGCTACGAGCAGTACTTC. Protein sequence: CASSEVASGSGYEQYF.

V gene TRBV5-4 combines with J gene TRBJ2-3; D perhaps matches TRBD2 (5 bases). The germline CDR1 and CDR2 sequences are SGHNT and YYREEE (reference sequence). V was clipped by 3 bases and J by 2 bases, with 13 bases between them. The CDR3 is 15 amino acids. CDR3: CASSSPEAYTDTQYF. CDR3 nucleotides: TGTGCCAGCAGCTCTCCGGAGGCCTACACAGATACGCAGTATTTT.

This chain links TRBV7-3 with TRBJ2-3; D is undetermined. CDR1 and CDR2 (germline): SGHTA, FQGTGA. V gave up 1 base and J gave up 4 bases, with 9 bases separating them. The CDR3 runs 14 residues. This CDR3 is CASSLKVLADTQYF. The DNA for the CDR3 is TGTGCCAGCAGCTTAAAAGTCCTAGCAGATACGCAGTATTTT. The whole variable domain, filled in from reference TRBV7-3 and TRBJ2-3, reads GAGVSQTPSNKVTEKGKYVELRCDPISGHTALYWYRQSLGQGPEFLIYFQGTGAADDSGLPNDRFFAVRPEGSVSTLKIQRTERGDSAVYLCASSLKVLADTQYFGPGTRLTVL.

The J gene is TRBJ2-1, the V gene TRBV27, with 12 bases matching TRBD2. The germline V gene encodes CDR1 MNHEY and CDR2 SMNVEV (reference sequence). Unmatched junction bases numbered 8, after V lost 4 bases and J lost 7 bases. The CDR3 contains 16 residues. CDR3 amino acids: CASSSRLAGAPNEQFF. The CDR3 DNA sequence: TGTGCCAGCAGTTCAAGACTAGCGGGAGCACCGAATGAGCAGTTCTTC.

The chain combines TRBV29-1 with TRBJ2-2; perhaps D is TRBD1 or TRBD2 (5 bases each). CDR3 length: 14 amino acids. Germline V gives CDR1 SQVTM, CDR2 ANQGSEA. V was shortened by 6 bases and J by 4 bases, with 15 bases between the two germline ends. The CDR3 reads CSVHKSGGTGELFF. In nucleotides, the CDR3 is TGCAGCGTCCATAAGAGTGGGGGCACCGGGGAGCTGTTTTTT.

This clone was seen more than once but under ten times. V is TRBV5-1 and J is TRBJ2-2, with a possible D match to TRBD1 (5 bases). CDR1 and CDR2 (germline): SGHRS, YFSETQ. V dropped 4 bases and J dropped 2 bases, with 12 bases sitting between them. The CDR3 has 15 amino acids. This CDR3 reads CASSHRRSNTGELFF. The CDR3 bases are TGCGCCAGCAGCCACAGGCGGTCCAACACCGGGGAGCTGTTTTTT.

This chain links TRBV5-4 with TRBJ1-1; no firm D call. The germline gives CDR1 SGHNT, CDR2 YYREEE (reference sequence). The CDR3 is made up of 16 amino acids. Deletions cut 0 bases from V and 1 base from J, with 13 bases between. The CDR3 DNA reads TGTGCCAGCAGCTTGGAGTTAGGCAGAGCGAACACTGAAGCTTTCTTT. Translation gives CASSLELGRANTEAFF. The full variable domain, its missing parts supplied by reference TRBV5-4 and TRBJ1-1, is ETGVTQSPTHLIKTRGQQVTLRCSSQSGHNTVSWYQQALGQGPQFIFQYYREEENGRGNFPPRFSGLQFPNYSSELNVNALELDDSALYLCASSLELGRANTEAFFGQGTRLTVV.